This T cell receptor beta chain was obtained from a study of blood T cell repertoires in COVID-19 (TCRdb year 2020). Background for the entire study: Collaborator samples came from the United States, Italy and Spain and covered acute and convalescent phases of COVID-19. The material from the prospective study consisted of cDNA or gDNA derived from T cells, B-cell-depleted T cells, or PBMCs. Deeply sampled blood TCRbeta repertoires from subjects exposed to, actively infected with, or recovered from COVID-19 were included in the dataset. The repertoires were released in a freely available public database intended as a resource for research on the immune response to SARS-CoV-2. The samples were drawn from two sources: the first 160 participants of the ongoing ImmuneRACE study, and over 1,000 subjects contributed by 6 global collaborators. Nearly every sample came with metadata listing a de-identified subject ID, COVID-19 status, age in years and sex. HLA class I and class II types, where available, came from metadata supplied by the sample provider rather than from assay-based typing. The paper's findings and limits, for the study overall: Clinical and demographic metadata were provided uncurated, with the amount varying by source and participant.

Collaborating institutions collected whole blood in K2EDTA tubes following their own protocols. For TCRbeta analysis, collaborators shipped samples in one of three forms: frozen whole blood, isolated PBMCs, or DNA extracted from either of those sample types. The CDR3 has 14 amino acids, counting the end cysteine and phenylalanine. Kept here is only the CDR3 DNA, which spans 42 bases and is read in frame from base 1. From V the trimming removes 0 bases and from J it removes 6 bases, while the gene matches leave 5 bases of the junction unaccounted for. CDR1 and CDR2 were assigned from the germline V gene as SGDLS and YYNGEE. TCRbeta CDR3 regions were amplified from genomic DNA using the immunoSEQ Assay, a bias-controlled multiplex PCR. The published analysis was carried out like this. Nucleated cell counts per sample were estimated from amplification of reference gene primers within the assay. To quantify the absolute abundance of each unique TCRbeta CDR3 rearrangement, sequence reads were collapsed and filtered. For each sample, productive Simpson clonality was calculated as the square root of Simpson's diversity index across productive rearrangements. TCRdb took over this immuneACCESS table, retaining in-frame rearrangements with V and J assigned. Such tables are incomplete; in checked studies, under half of the missing clones stem from an unresolved V gene, and the remainder is unexplained. V and J calls and clone size come straight from that table; D and trimming were deduced from the DNA. Recorded for this sample are 400,000 or so clones; about 87% of them occurred a single time. The ten largest clones capture 3% of the sample.

On this clone itself: Its antigen has not been determined. No base quality values were provided; no much bigger clone lies one nucleotide off.

Material for sequencing was peripheral blood. The chain employs TRBV9 and TRBJ2-7; 8 central nucleotides agree with TRBD1. The sequence was collected from a human donor in a cohort sampled during active COVID-19. The nucleotide sequence is TGTGCCAGCAGCGTAGGAGGGACAGGCATCGAGCAGTACTTC. This codes for CASSVGGTGIEQYF.